The 11 T cell receptor beta chains in this list originate from one sample, sequenced in a study of cytomegalovirus exposure and HLA in healthy donors. In the PCR, 60 Vbeta and 13 Jbeta primers were used. Here immunoSEQ multiplex PCR was the method, and the copy in TCRdb shows in-frame clones only, minus some. The sample includes 150,000 to 200,000 clones, over 70% of them seen just once. The sample was PBMCs. The receptors were gathered from a woman aged 40 to 50 in good health and CMV-seropositive.

This clone was counted once. The genes are TRBV15 and TRBJ1-5; D remains ambiguous. The germline V gene has CDR1 LNHNV and CDR2 YYDKDF (reference sequence). Trimming took off 0 bases at V and 1 base at J, with 10 bases between the two ends. This CDR3 has 16 amino acids. CDR3 DNA: TGTGCCACCAGCAGAGATCGTTCAGGCAGCAATCAGCCCCAGCATTTT. Encoded protein: CATSRDRSGSNQPQHF.

The chain is built from TRBV30 and TRBJ2-2, with TRBD1 matching 9 bases. Germline CDR1 and CDR2: GTSNPN and SVGIG (reference sequence). Trimming at V came to 2 bases and at J to 7 bases, leaving 8 bases not matched to a gene. The CDR3 has 15 amino acids. This CDR3 is CAWSHGQGSGGELFF. CDR3 DNA sequence: TGTGCCTGGAGTCATGGACAGGGGTCTGGCGGGGAGCTGTTTTTT.

The chain carries TRBV7-9 and TRBJ1-2; weak D call: TRBD1 (6 bases). V was trimmed by 3 bases and J by 8 bases, leaving 10 bases between them. Germline loops: CDR1 SEHNR, CDR2 FQNEAQ (reference sequence). This CDR3 spans 12 amino acids. The CDR3 is CASSLDSQGYTF. The CDR3 region has the DNA TGTGCCAGCAGCTTGGACAGTCAAGGCTACACCTTC.

The gene calls are TRBV14 and TRBJ1-2; the match to TRBD1 covers 10 bases. The CDR3 spans 13 residues. After removal of 4 bases from V and 8 bases from J, the junction contained 4 bases not matched to a gene. The V gene's germline CDR1 is SGHDN and CDR2 FVKESK. The CDR3, as DNA: TGTGCCAGCAGCCGCGGGACAGGGGTCGGCTACACCTTC. Its protein product is CASSRGTGVGYTF.

J is TRBJ2-1 and V is TRBV7-9, with TRBD2 identical over 7 bases. The CDR3 extends over 15 amino acids. CDR1 and CDR2 (germline): SEHNR, FQNEAQ (reference sequence). The V gene end was trimmed by 10 bases and the J gene end by 7 bases; junction bases not matched to a gene: 16. CDR3 nucleotides: TGTGCCATATCTCGCGGGGGTGTCGGTCTAAATGAGCAGTTCTTC. This gives the protein CAISRGGVGLNEQFF.

Concerning this clone: An end of the junction does not agree with germline; a read error may underlie this. The rearrangement uses TRBV6-6 and TRBJ1-2, with D possibly matching TRBD1 (5 bases). The CDR3 is 13 residues long. CDR1 is MNHNY, CDR2 SVGAGI, per germline (reference sequence). This CDR3 is CASSSQTQGGNTF. The CDR3 region has the DNA TGTGCCAGCAGCTCACAGACTCAGGGTGGCAACACCTTC.

Here the CDR3 DNA reads TGTGCCAGCAGCTTAGACCTGGGTAGCGGAGAGACCCAGTACTTC. Translating gives CASSLDLGSGETQYF. The V gene is TRBV7-9, the J gene TRBJ2-5; perhaps TRBD2 as D (6 bases). Germline-derived CDR1 and CDR2 are SEHNR and FQNEAQ (reference sequence). This CDR3 region has 15 residues. V lost 1 base and J 4 bases, leaving 13 bases between the germline ends.

The CDR3 DNA reads TGTGCCAGCAGCTTTATCCCGCCCGACAGGGGGCAAATCGGGGAGCTGTTTTTT. Protein: CASSFIPPDRGQIGELFF. V usage is TRBV11-2 and J usage is TRBJ2-2, with 10 nucleotides matching TRBD1. The germline V gene encodes CDR1 SGHAT and CDR2 FQNNGV. The CDR3 loop spans 18 amino acids. J gave up 7 bases and V 3 bases, and 14 bases lay outside the gene matches.

The rearrangement uses TRBV19 and TRBJ1-5; 8 bases agree with TRBD1. Trimming at V came to 6 bases and at J to 6 bases, leaving 7 bases not matched to a gene. Per the germline V gene, CDR1 is LNHDA and CDR2 is SQIVND (reference sequence). The CDR3 spans 14 residues. CDR3: CASRETGGAQPQHF. The CDR3 DNA reads as TGTGCCAGTAGGGAAACAGGGGGAGCTCAGCCCCAGCATTTT.

The chain combines TRBV30 with TRBJ1-2; 12 nucleotides agree with TRBD1. The J segment lost 4 bases and the V segment lost 4 bases, leaving 10 bases of the junction unmatched. Looked up from germline, CDR1 is GTSNPN and CDR2 is SVGIG (reference sequence). There are 16 residues in the CDR3. CDR3 bases: TGTGCCTGGAACCCAGAGGGACAGGGGGCGACCTATGGCTACACCTTC. Translated: CAWNPEGQGATYGYTF.

J is TRBJ1-4 and V is TRBV11-2; 7 bases line up with TRBD1. This CDR3 contains 16 residues. Unmatched junction bases numbered 9, after V lost 0 bases and J lost 8 bases. Germline lookup yields CDR1 SGHAT and CDR2 FQNNGV. The CDR3 is CASSLDSGQGGEKLFF. For the CDR3, the DNA is TGTGCCAGCAGCTTAGATTCGGGGCAGGGGGGAGAAAAACTGTTTTTT. The variable domain in full, completed from reference TRBV11-2 and TRBJ1-4, reads EAGVAQSPRYKIIEKRQSVAFWCNPISGHATLYWYQQILGQGPKLLIQFQNNGVVDDSQLPKDRFSAERLKGVDSTLKIQPAKLEDSAVYLCASSLDSGQGGEKLFFGSGTQLSVL.